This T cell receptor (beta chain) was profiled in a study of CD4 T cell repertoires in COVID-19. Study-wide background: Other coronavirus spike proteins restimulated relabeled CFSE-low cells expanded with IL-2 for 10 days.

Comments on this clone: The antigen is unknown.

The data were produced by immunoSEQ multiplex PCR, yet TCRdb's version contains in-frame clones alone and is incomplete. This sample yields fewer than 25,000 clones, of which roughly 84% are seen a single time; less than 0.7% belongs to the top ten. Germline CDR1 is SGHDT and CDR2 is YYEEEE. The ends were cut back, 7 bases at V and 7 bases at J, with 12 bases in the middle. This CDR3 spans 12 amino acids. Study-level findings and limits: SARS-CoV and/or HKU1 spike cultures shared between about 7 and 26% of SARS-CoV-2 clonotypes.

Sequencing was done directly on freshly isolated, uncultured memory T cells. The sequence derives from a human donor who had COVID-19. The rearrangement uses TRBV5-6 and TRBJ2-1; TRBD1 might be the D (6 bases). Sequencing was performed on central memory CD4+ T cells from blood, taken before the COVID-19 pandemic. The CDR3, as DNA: TGTGCCAGCCGCCAGCAGGGGAATGAGCAGTTCTTC. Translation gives CASRQQGNEQFF.